These 13 T cell receptor beta chains were all obtained from the same sample, sequenced in a study of T-cell reconstitution after alpha-beta-depleted transplantation in children. The TCRbeta library incorporated unique molecular identifiers. TCRdb passed the PCR reads through MiXCR, listing each CDR3 protein once. This repertoire shows some 240,000 distinct CDR3 sequences, 9.7% found once; its top ten account for around 5.1%. The sequences come from PBMCs from the stem cell graft donor, collected from the stem cell graft. The receptors originated from a human donor who donated a stem cell graft to a child with SCID.

This clonotype was detected once. Given a much more abundant clone one base away, this may be a read error. The rearrangement links TRBV28 to TRBJ1-2, with D unclear. V shed 3 bases and J shed 2 bases, with 10 bases lying between them. From germline, CDR1 is MDHEN and CDR2 SYDVKM. The CDR3 has 14 residues. The chain's CDR3 is CASSFRSLNYGYTF. The CDR3 region has the DNA TGTGCCAGCAGTTTCAGGTCTTTAAACTATGGCTACACCTTC.

This clonotype was detected ten times or more. The chain has TRBV12-3 or TRBV12-4 and TRBJ2-7, with 12 bases aligning to TRBD2. The junction had 5 bases not matched to a gene; V was cut back by 2 bases and J by 0 bases. CDR3 length: 17 amino acids. The CDR3 reads CASSLTSGGIISYEQYF. The CDR3 DNA is TGTGCCAGCAGTTTAACTAGCGGGGGGATCATCTCCTACGAGCAGTACTTC.

This clonotype was seen repeatedly, ten times or more. V is TRBV5-1 and J is TRBJ1-1; D not certain. Germline lookup yields CDR1 SGHRS and CDR2 YFSETQ. CDR3 length equals 14 residues. The ends were cut back, 1 base at V and 0 bases at J, with 7 bases in the middle. The CDR3 reads CASSLSRVNTEAFF. The DNA of the CDR3 is TGCGCCAGCAGCTTGTCTCGGGTGAACACTGAAGCTTTCTTT.

This chain uses TRBV12-3 or TRBV12-4 with TRBJ2-6; perhaps D is TRBD1 or TRBD2 (5 bases each). This CDR3 is 17 amino acids long. Trimming left V 6 bases short and J 0 bases short, with 15 bases between. The chain's CDR3 is CASSPGTLSSGANVLTF. The CDR3 coding sequence is TGTGCCAGCAGCCCCGGGACCCTTAGCTCTGGGGCCAACGTCCTGACTTTC.

V is TRBV20-1 and J is TRBJ1-1; D is perhaps TRBD1 (6 bases). The germline CDR1 and CDR2 sequences are DFQATT and SNEGSKA (reference sequence). This CDR3 contains 15 residues. The germline V and J ends were trimmed by 5 bases and 4 bases, with 20 bases remaining between them. In DNA, the CDR3 is TGCAGTGCTGGCCGGGACACCTCTTTAGGCACTGAAGCTTTCTTT. Its protein is CSAGRDTSLGTEAFF.

This clonotype was observed at least ten times. CDR3 amino acids: CASSMKTGPYGYTF. Here the CDR3 DNA reads TGCGCCAGCAGCATGAAGACAGGACCATATGGCTACACCTTC. V and J are TRBV5-1 and TRBJ1-2; the D gene is possibly TRBD1 (6 bases). CDR3 length: 14 amino acids. Germline lookup yields CDR1 SGHRS and CDR2 YFSETQ. Trimming removed 4 bases from V and 5 bases from J, with 15 bases in between.

This clonotype showed up many times. This sequence joins TRBV20-1 and TRBJ1-1; 8 nucleotides match TRBD1. With 5 bases clipped from V and 5 bases from J, the junction kept 10 bases outside the gene matches. This CDR3 is 14 amino acids long. Germline V gene data show CDR1 as DFQATT and CDR2 as SNEGSKA (reference sequence). The CDR3 region has the DNA TGCAGTGCTCATGATCGGACAGGGAAAACTGAAGCTTTCTTT. Translated: CSAHDRTGKTEAFF.

This clonotype has a count of ten or more. This chain uses TRBV29-1 with TRBJ1-2, with 7 bases lining up with TRBD1. V gave up 4 bases and J gave up 4 bases; unmatched junction bases: 6. Per germline, CDR1 SQVTM and CDR2 ANQGSEA. The CDR3 consists of 13 residues. The CDR3 spells CSVGPGGSYGYTF. The CDR3, as DNA: TGCAGCGTTGGACCAGGGGGATCCTATGGCTACACCTTC.

This clonotype was picked up many times. The CDR3 DNA is TGTGCCAGCACCCGACGTGACAGGGTGCTGAACCTGAACACTGAAGCTTTCTTT. As protein: CASTRRDRVLNLNTEAFF. This rearrangement joins TRBV6-2 or TRBV6-3 to TRBJ1-1; TRBD1 matches 7 bases. The CDR3 extends over 18 amino acids. CDR1 and CDR2 from the germline V gene are MNHEY and SVGEGT. After removal of 7 bases from V and 0 bases from J, the junction contained 17 bases not matched to a gene.

This chain joins TRBV5-1 and TRBJ2-1; 8 bases fit TRBD2. The CDR3 contains 16 residues. Germline loops: CDR1 SGHRS, CDR2 YFSETQ. The J segment lost 3 bases and the V segment lost 4 bases, leaving 9 bases of the junction unmatched. The CDR3 DNA reads as TGCGCCAGCAGCGGCTTCGGGGGGGCGGACTACAATGAGCAGTTCTTC. Translating gives CASSGFGGADYNEQFF.

This clonotype was counted only a few times. A clone one base away is much larger, so this may be a read error. This chain uses TRBV20-1 with TRBJ2-1, with 16 bases that match TRBD2. The length of the CDR3 is 16 residues. Germline values: CDR1 DFQATT, CDR2 SNEGSKA (reference sequence). CDR3 in amino acids: CCASGTSGGAYNEQFF. The CDR3 coding sequence is TGCTGTGCATCCGGGACTAGCGGGGGGGCTTACAATGAGCAGTTCTTC.

This clonotype was detected many times. V and J are TRBV5-1 and TRBJ2-7, with TRBD2 as a possible D gene (5 bases). Trimming removed 0 bases at V and 5 bases at J, with 21 bases between. CDR1 and CDR2 from the germline V gene are SGHRS and YFSETQ. The CDR3 spans 17 residues. CDR3 residues: CASSLALLGSTPDEQYF. The CDR3 coding sequence is TGCGCCAGCAGCTTGGCACTACTAGGGTCTACGCCCGACGAGCAGTACTTC.

This clonotype has ten or more counts. The chain couples TRBV9 to TRBJ2-3, with D perhaps matching TRBD2 (5 bases). This CDR3 spans 15 amino acids. The germline V gene has CDR1 SGDLS and CDR2 YYNGEE. V was clipped by 0 bases and J by 5 bases, with 13 bases between them. CDR3 bases: TGTGCCAGCAGCGTAGTTGATGGGAGAGGAGATACGCAGTATTTT. Its translation: CASSVVDGRGDTQYF.